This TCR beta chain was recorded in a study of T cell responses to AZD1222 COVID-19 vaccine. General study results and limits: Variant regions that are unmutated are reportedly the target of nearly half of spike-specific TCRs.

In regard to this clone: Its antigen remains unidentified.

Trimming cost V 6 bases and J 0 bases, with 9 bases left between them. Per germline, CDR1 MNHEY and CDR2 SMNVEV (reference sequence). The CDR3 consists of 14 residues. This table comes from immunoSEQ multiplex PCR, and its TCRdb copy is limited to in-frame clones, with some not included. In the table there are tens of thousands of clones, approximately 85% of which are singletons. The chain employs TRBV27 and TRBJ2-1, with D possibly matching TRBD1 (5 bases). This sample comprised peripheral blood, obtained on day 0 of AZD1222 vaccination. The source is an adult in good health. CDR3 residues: CASSRAFSYNEQFF. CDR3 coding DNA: TGTGCCAGCAGCAGGGCCTTCTCCTACAATGAGCAGTTCTTC.